In this sample, the clone carrying this T cell receptor beta chain turned up once. These data come from a study of blood T cell repertoires in COVID-19. Study-wide background: Collection of acute and convalescent COVID-19 samples took place in the United States, Italy and Spain.

Sequencing used immunoSEQ multiplex PCR; TCRdb keeps in-frame clones, though not all of them. The data show 260,000 or so clones, roughly 79% seen once. Trimming removed 4 bases from V and 1 base from J, with 11 bases in between. CDR1 is SGHRS, CDR2 YFSETQ, per germline. The CDR3 is 14 amino acids. Sequencing used peripheral blood. The origin of this receptor is a woman aged 80 or older with COVID-19, enrolled during active disease. The chain is built from TRBV5-1 and TRBJ1-1; a possible D gene is TRBD1 (6 bases). CDR3 sequence reads: CASSQGPSNTEAFF. The CDR3 nucleotides read TGCGCCAGCAGCCAGGGGCCCTCGAACACTGAAGCTTTCTTT. Using reference TRBV5-1 and TRBJ1-1 for the parts outside the CDR3, the full variable domain is KAGVTQTPRYLIKTRGQQVTLSCSPISGHRSVSWYQQTPGQGLQFLFEYFSETQRNKGNFPGRFSGRQFSNSRSEMNVSTLELGDSALYLCASSQGPSNTEAFFGQGTRLTVV.